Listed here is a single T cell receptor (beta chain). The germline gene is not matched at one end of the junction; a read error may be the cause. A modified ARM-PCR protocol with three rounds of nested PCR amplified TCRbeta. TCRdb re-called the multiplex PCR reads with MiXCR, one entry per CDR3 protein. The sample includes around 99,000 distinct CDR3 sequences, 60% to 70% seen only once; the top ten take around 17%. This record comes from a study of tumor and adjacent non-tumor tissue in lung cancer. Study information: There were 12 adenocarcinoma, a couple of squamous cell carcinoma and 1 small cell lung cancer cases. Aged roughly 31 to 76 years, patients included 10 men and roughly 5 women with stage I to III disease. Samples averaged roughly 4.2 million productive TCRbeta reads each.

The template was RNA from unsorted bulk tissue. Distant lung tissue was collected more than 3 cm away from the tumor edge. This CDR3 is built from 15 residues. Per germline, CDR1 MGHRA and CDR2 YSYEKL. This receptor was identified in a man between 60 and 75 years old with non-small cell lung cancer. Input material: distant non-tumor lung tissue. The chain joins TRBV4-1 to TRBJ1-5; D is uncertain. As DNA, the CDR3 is TGCGCCAGCAGCCAAGACTTGGGTAGCGATCAGCCCCAGCGTTTT. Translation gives CASSQDLGSDQPQRF.